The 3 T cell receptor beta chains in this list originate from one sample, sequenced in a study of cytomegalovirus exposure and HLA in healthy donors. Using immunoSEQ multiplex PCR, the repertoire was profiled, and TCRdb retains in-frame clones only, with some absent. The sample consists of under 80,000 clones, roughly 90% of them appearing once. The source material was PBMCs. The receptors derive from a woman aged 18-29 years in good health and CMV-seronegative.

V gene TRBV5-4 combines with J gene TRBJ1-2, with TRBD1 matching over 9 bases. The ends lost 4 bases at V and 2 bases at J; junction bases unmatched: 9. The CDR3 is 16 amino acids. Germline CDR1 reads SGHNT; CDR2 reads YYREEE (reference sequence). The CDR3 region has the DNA TGTGCCAGCAGCGCGGACAGGGGAGGACTAAACTATGGCTACACCTTC. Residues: CASSADRGGLNYGYTF. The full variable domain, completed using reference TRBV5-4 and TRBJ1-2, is ETGVTQSPTHLIKTRGQQVTLRCSSQSGHNTVSWYQQALGQGPQFIFQYYREEENGRGNFPPRFSGLQFPNYSSELNVNALELDDSALYLCASSADRGGLNYGYTFGSGTRLTVV.

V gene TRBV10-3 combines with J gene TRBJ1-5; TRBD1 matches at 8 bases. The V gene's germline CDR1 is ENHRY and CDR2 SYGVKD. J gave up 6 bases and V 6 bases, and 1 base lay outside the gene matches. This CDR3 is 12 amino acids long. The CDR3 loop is CAISGQGQPQHF. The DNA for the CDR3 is TGTGCCATCAGCGGACAGGGTCAGCCCCAGCATTTT.

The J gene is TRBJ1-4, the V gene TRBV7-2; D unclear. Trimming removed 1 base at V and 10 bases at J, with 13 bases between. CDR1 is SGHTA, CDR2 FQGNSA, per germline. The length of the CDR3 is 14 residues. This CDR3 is CASSLGPGEGKLFF. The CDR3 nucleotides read TGTGCCAGCAGCTTAGGCCCAGGCGAGGGAAAACTGTTTTTT.